This entry concerns a single TCR beta chain. The data are from a study of blood T cell repertoires in COVID-19. Study at large: Whether acute or convalescent, the COVID-19 samples came from the United States, Italy and Spain. Sources were T cells, B-cell-depleted T cells, or PBMCs; the material itself was cDNA or gDNA.

The CDR3 has 13 amino acids. V shed 5 bases, J shed 1 base, and the junction held 4 bases outside the gene matches. Germline V CDR1 and CDR2: GTSNPN, SVGIG (reference sequence). Original handling: Amplification from reference gene primers served as the basis for estimated nucleated cell counts. Assay used: immunoSEQ multiplex PCR; TCRdb lists only in-frame clones, some missing. From that table come the V and J calls and clone size; the DNA was used to work out D and trimming. In the table there are over 200,000 clones, roughly 90% of which are singletons. The source of this sequence is an older woman with acute or convalescent COVID-19. Material for sequencing was peripheral blood. The chain uses TRBV30 and TRBJ2-5; 7 nucleotides line up with TRBD1. In nucleotides, the CDR3 is TGTGCCTGGTCCAGGGGGTCCCAAGAGACCCAGTACTTC. It yields the protein CAWSRGSQETQYF.